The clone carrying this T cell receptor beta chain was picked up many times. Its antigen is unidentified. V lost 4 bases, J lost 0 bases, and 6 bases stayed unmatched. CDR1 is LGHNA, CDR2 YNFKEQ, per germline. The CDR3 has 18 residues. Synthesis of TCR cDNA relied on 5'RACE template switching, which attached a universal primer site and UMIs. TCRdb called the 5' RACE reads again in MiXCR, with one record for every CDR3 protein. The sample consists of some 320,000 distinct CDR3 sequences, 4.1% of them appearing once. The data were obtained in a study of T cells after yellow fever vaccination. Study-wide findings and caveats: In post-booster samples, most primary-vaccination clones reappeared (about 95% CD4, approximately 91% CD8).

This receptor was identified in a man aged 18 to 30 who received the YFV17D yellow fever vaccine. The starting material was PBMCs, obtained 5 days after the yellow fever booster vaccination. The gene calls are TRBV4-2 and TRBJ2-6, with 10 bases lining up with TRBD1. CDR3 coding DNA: TGTGCCAGCAGCCCGACAGGGGGCTCCGTCTCTGGGGCCAACGTCCTGACTTTC. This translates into CASSPTGGSVSGANVLTF.